The T cell receptor beta chain described here comes from a study of cytomegalovirus exposure and HLA in healthy donors. The overall study: Out of 150 million to 200 million T cells, an earlier analysis found around 110 million unique TCR beta sequences in total.

This clone was found a few times. What it recognizes is unknown. Study-wide findings and caveats: When presence/absence was analysed, sequencing depth was taken to be roughly uniform across donors. Among the CMV-associated chains, a few were confirmed in vitro as specific for CMV antigens.

13 Jbeta primers and 60 Vbeta primers were used for the PCR. This table comes from immunoSEQ multiplex PCR, and its TCRdb copy is limited to in-frame clones, with some not included. The sample carries about 100,000 clones, 65% to 75% recorded once. The receptor comes from a woman aged 40 to 50 in good health and CMV-seronegative. The sequenced sample consisted of PBMCs.

Here the CDR3 DNA reads TGTGCCAGCAGCCAAGCTAGCGGGAGGGCCATTTTCGCCGGGGAGCTGTTTTTT. Residues: CASSQASGRAIFAGELFF. The chain employs TRBV4-2 and TRBJ2-2, with 12 bases that match TRBD2. The length of the CDR3 is 18 residues. The junction had 9 bases not matched to a gene; V was cut back by 1 base and J by 6 bases. Germline V gene sequence: CDR1 LGHNA, CDR2 YNFKEQ.